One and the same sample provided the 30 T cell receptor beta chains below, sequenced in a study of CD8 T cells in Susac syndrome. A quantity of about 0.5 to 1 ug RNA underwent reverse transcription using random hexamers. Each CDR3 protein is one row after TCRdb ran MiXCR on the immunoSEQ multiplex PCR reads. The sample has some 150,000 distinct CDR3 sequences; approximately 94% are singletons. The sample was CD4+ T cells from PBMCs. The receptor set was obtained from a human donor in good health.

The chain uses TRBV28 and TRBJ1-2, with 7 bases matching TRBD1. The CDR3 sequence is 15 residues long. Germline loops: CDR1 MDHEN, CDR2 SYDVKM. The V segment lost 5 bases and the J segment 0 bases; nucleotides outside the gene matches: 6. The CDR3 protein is CASSPPGQSNYGYTF. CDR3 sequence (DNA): TGTGCCAGCAGTCCTCCGGGACAGTCTAACTATGGCTACACCTTC.

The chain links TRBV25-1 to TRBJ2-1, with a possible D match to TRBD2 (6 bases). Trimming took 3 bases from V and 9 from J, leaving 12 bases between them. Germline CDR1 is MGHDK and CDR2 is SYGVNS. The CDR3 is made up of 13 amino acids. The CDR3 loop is CASSEPRRGEQFF. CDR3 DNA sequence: TGTGCCAGCAGTGAGCCGAGGCGGGGTGAGCAGTTCTTC.

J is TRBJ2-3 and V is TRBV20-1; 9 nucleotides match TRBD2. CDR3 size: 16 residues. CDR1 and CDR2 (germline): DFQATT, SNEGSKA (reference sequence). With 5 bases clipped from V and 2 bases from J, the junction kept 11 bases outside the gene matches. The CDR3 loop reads CSAGDPGTSPTDTQYF. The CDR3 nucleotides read TGCAGTGCTGGGGACCCCGGGACTAGCCCCACAGATACGCAGTATTTT.

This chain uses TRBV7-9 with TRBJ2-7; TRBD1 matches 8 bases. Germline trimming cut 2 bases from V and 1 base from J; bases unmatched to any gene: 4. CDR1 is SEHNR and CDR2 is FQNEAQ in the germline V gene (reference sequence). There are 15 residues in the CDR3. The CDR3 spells CASSLYGTGSYEQYF. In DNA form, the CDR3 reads TGTGCCAGCAGCTTATATGGGACAGGATCCTACGAGCAGTACTTC.

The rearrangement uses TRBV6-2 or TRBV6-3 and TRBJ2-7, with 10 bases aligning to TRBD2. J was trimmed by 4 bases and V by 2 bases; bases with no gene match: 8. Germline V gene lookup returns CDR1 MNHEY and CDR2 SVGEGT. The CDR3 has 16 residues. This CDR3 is CASSYPNSGRPYEQYF. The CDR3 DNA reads TGTGCCAGCAGTTACCCTAATAGCGGGAGGCCTTACGAGCAGTACTTC.

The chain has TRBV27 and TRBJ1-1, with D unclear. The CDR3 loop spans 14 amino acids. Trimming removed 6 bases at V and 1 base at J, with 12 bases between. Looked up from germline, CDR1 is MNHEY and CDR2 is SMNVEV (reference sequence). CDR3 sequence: CASRASGKNTEAFF. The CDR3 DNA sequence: TGTGCCAGCAGAGCCAGTGGCAAGAACACTGAAGCTTTCTTT.

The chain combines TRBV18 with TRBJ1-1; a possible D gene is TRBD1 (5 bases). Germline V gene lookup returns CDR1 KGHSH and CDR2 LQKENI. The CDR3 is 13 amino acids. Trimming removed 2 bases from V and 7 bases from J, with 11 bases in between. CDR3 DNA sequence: TGTGCCAGCTCACCAGGGGGGGATCTTGAAGCTTTCTTT. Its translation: CASSPGGDLEAFF.

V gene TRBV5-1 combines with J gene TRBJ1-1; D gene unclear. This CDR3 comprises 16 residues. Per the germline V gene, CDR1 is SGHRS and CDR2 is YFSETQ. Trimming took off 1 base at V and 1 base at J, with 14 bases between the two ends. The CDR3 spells CASSLTGRLPNTEAFF. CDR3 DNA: TGCGCCAGCAGCTTGACGGGTCGCCTTCCGAACACTGAAGCTTTCTTT.

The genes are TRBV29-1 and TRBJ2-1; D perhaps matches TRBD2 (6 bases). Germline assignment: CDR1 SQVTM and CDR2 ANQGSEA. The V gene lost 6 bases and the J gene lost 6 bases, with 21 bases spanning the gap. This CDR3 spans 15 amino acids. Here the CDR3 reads CSVTLPGARFNEQFF. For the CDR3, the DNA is TGCAGCGTGACACTGCCGGGAGCGCGCTTCAATGAGCAGTTCTTC.

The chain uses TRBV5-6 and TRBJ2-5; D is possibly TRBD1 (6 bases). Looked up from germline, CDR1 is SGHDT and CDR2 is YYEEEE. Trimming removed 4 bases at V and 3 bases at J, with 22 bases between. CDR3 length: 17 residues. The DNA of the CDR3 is TGTGCCAGCAGCCATATCAACAGGGTTGAGGCGAAAGAGACCCAGTACTTC. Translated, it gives CASSHINRVEAKETQYF.

The CDR3 region is CASSTSGRFPTGELFF. DNA of the CDR3: TGTGCCAGCAGCACTAGCGGGAGATTTCCCACCGGGGAGCTGTTTTTT. V usage is TRBV9 and J usage is TRBJ2-2; 11 bases are a match to TRBD2. The CDR3 runs to 16 residues. V gave up 4 bases and J gave up 4 bases; unmatched junction bases: 6. Germline V gene sequence: CDR1 SGDLS, CDR2 YYNGEE.

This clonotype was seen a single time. CDR3 nucleotide sequence: TGTGCCAGCAGAAAAACAGGGGGATCCTACAATGAGCGTTTCTTC. Residues: CASRKTGGSYNERFF. The chain links TRBV6-2 or TRBV6-3 to TRBJ2-1; TRBD1 matches at 8 bases. CDR3 length: 15 amino acids. Looked up from germline, CDR1 is MNHEY and CDR2 is SVGEGT. V was clipped by 6 bases and J by 16 bases; unmatched bases: 20.

The CDR3 here is CASSQMGNTEAFF. The DNA of the CDR3 is TGTGCCAGCAGCCAAATGGGGAACACTGAAGCTTTCTTT. The J gene is TRBJ1-1, the V gene TRBV3-1; D is uncertain. CDR3 size: 13 residues. Germline loops: CDR1 LGHDT, CDR2 YNNKEL (reference sequence). Trimming shortened V by 2 bases and J by 1 base, and 5 bases separated the two germline ends.

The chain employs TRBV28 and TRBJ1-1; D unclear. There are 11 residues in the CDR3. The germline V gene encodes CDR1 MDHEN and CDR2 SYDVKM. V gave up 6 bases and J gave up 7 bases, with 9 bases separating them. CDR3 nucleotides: TGTGCCAGCAGCCGGATGGATGAAGCTTTCTTT. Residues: CASSRMDEAFF. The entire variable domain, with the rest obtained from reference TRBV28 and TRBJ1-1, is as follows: DVKVTQSSRYLVKRTGEKVFLECVQDMDHENMFWYRQDPGLGLRLIYFSYDVKMKEKGDIPEGYSVSREKKERFSLILESASTNQTSMYLCASSRMDEAFFGQGTRLTVV.

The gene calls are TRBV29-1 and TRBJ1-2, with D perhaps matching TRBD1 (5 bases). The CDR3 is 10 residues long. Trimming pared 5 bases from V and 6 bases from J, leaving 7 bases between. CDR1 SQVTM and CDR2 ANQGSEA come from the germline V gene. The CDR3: CSVQGDGYTF. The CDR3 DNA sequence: TGCAGCGTTCAAGGGGATGGCTACACCTTC.

The CDR3 region has the DNA TGTGCCAGCAGTTCCCGCTGGGCTCGAGAAGAGACCCAGTACTTC. As protein: CASSSRWAREETQYF. This chain uses TRBV27 with TRBJ2-5, with D unresolved. From germline, CDR1 is MNHEY and CDR2 SMNVEV (reference sequence). Trimming took off 4 bases at V and 3 bases at J, with 15 bases between the two ends. The CDR3 extends over 15 amino acids.

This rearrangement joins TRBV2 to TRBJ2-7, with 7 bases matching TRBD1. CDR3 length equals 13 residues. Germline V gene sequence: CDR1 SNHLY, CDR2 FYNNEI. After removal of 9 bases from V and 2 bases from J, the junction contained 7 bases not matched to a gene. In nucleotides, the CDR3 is TGTGCCAGTCGCCCGGGACAGCCCTACGAGCAGTACTTC. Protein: CASRPGQPYEQYF. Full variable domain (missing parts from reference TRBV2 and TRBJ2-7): EPEVTQTPSHQVTQMGQEVILRCVPISNHLYFYWYRQILGQKVEFLVSFYNNEISEKSEIFDDQFSVERPDGSNFTLKIRSTKLEDSAMYFCASRPGQPYEQYFGPGTRLTVT.

The CDR3: CASSLEEGDTEAFF. For the CDR3, the DNA is TGTGCCAGCAGCTTGGAGGAAGGCGACACTGAAGCTTTCTTT. The rearrangement uses TRBV7-2 and TRBJ1-1; unclear D gene. The CDR3 is made up of 14 amino acids. Germline V gene sequence: CDR1 SGHTA, CDR2 FQGNSA. Trimming stripped 3 bases from V and 3 bases from J, with 11 bases between.

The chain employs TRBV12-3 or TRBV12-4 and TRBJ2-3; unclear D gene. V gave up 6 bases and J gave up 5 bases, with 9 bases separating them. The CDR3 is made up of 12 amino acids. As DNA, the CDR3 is TGTGCCAGCAGCCCCTGGCAAGATACGCAGTATTTT. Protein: CASSPWQDTQYF.

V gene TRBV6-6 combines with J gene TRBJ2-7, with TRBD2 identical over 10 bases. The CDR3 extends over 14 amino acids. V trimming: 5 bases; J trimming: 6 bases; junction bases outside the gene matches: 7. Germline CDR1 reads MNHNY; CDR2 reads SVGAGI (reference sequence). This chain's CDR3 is CASSPAGGPVEQYF. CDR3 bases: TGTGCCAGCAGTCCAGCGGGAGGGCCTGTCGAGCAGTACTTC.

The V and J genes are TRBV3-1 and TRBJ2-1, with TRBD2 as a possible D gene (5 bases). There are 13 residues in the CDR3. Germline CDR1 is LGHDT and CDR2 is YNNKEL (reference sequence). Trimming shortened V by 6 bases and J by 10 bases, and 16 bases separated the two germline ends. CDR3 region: CASSPITREEQFF. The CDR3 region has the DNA TGTGCCAGCAGTCCTATAACGAGGGAGGAGCAGTTCTTC.

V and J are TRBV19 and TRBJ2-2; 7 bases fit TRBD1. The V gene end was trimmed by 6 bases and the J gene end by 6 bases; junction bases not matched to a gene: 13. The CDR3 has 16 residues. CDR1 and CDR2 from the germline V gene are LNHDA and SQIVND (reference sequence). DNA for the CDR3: TGTGCCAGTAGAATCCGGGACAGAGGAGGATCCGGGGAGCTGTTTTTT. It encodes CASRIRDRGGSGELFF.

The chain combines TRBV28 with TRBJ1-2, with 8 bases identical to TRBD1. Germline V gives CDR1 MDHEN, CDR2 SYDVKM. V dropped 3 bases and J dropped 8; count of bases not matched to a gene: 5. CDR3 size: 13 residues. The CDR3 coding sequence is TGTGCCAGCAGTTTGGACAGGGCAGTGGGCTACACCTTC. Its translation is CASSLDRAVGYTF.

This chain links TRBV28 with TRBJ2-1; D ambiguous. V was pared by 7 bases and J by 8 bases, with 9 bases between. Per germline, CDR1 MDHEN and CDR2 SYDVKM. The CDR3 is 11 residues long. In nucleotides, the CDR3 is TGTGCCAGCACGACGGCCGATGAGCAGTTCTTC. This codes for CASTTADEQFF.

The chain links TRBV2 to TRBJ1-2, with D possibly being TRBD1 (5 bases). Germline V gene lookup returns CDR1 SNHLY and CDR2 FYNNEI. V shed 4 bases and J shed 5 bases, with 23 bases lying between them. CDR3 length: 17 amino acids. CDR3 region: CASSGDRRGARAYGYTF. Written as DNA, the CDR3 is TGTGCCAGCAGTGGGGATCGTCGTGGGGCCCGGGCTTATGGCTACACCTTC. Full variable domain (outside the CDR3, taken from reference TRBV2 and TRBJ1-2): EPEVTQTPSHQVTQMGQEVILRCVPISNHLYFYWYRQILGQKVEFLVSFYNNEISEKSEIFDDQFSVERPDGSNFTLKIRSTKLEDSAMYFCASSGDRRGARAYGYTFGSGTRLTVV.

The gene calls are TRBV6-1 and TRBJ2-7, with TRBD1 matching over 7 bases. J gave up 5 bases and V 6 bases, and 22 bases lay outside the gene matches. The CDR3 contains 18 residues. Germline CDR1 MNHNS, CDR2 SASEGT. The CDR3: CASRPSGFDRVMVHEQYF. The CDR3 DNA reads TGTGCCAGCAGGCCAAGTGGATTCGACAGGGTAATGGTCCACGAGCAGTACTTC.

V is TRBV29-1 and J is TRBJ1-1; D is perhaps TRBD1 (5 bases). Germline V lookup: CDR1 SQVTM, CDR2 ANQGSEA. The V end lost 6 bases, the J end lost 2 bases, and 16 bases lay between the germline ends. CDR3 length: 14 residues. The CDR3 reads CSVTPGPSNTEAFF. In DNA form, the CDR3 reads TGCAGCGTAACTCCGGGACCCTCAAACACTGAAGCTTTCTTT. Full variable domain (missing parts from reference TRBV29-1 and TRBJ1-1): SAVISQKPSRDICQRGTSLTIQCQVDSQVTMMFWYRQQPGQSLTLIATANQGSEATYESGFVIDKFPISRPNLTFSTLTVSNMSPEDSSIYLCSVTPGPSNTEAFFGQGTRLTVV.

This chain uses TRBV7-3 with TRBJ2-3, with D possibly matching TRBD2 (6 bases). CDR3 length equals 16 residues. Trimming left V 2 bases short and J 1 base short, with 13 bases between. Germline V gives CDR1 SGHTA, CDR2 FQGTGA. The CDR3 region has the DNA TGTGCCAGCAGCTTAGCCGGGGGATGGGGCACAGATACGCAGTATTTT. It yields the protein CASSLAGGWGTDTQYF.

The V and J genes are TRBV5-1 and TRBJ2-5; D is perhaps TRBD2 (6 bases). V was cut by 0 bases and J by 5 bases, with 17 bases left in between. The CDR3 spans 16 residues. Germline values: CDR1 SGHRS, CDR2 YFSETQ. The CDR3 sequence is CASSLEGYPGGETQYF. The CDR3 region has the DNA TGCGCCAGCAGCTTGGAGGGATATCCCGGAGGGGAGACCCAGTACTTC.

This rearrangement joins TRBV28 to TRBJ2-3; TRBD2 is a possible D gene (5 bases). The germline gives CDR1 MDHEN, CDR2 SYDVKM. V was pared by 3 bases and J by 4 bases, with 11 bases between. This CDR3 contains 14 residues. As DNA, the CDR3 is TGTGCCAGCAGTTTCCCCGGGAAGGCAGATACGCAGTATTTT. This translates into CASSFPGKADTQYF.